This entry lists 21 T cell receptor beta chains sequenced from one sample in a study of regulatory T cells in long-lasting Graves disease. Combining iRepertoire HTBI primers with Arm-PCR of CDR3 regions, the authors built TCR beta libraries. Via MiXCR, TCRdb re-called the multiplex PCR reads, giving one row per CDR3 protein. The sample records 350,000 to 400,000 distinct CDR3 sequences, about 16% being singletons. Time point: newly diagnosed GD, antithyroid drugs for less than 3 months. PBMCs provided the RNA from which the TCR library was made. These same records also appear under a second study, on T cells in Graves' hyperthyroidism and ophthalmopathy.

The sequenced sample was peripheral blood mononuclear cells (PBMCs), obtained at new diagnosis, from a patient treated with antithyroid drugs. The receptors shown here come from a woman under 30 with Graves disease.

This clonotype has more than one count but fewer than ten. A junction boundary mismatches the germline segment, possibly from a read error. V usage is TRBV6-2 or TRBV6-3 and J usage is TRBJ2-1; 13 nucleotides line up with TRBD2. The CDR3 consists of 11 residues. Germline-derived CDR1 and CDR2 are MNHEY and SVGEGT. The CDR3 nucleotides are TGTGCCAGCAGTCCTGGACTAGCGGGAGACTTC. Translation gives CASSPGLAGDF.

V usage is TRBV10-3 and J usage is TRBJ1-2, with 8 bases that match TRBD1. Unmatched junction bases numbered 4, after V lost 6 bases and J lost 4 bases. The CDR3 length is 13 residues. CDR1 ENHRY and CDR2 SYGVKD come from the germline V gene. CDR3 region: CAISDRGAYGYTF. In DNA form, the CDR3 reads TGTGCCATCAGCGACAGGGGTGCCTATGGCTACACCTTC.

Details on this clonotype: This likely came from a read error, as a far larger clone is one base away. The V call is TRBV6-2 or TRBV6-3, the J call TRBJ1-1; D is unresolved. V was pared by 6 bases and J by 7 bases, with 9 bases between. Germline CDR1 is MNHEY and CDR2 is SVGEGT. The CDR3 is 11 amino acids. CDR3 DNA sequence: TGTGCCAGCAGCCGGGTGAATGAAGCTTTCTTT. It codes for CASSRVNEAFF.

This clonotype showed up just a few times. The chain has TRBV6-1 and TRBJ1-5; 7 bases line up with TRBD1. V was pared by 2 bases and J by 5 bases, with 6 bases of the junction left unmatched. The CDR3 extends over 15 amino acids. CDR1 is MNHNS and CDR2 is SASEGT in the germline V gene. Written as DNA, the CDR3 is TGTGCCAGCAGTGAAAAGTATAGGGGGCATCAGCCCCAGCATTTT. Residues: CASSEKYRGHQPQHF.

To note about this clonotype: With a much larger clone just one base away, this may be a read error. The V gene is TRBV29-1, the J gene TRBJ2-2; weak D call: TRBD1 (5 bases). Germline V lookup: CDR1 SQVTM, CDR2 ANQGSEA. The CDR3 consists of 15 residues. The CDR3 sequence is CGVDSGSRYTGELFF. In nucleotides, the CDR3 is TGCGGCGTTGACTCAGGGTCCAGGTACACCGGGGAGCTGTTTTTT.

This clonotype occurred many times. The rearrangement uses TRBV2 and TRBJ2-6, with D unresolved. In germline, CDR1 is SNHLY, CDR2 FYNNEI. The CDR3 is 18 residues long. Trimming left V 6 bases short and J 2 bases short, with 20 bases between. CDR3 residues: CASRSDTGGAPGANVLTF. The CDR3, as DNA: TGTGCCAGCAGGAGCGACACGGGCGGCGCACCTGGGGCCAACGTCCTGACTTTC.

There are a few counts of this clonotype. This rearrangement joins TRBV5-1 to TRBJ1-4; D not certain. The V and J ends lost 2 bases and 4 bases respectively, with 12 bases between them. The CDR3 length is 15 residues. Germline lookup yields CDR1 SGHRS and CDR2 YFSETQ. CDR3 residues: CASSLGSSSNEKLFF. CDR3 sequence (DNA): TGCGCCAGCAGCTTAGGGTCCTCGAGTAATGAAAAACTGTTTTTT.

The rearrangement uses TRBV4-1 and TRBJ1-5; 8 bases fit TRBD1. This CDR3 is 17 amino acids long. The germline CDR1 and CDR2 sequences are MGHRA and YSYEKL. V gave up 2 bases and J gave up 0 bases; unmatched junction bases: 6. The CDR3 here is CASSQPRTGHSNQPQHF. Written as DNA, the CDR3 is TGCGCCAGCAGCCAACCAAGGACAGGGCATAGCAATCAGCCCCAGCATTTT.

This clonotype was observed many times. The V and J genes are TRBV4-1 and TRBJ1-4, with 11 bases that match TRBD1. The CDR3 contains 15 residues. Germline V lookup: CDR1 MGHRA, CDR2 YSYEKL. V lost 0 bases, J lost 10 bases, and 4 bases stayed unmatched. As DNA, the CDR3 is TGCGCCAGCAGCCAAGAGGGACAGGGGGGCGGAAAACTGTTTTTT. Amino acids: CASSQEGQGGGKLFF.

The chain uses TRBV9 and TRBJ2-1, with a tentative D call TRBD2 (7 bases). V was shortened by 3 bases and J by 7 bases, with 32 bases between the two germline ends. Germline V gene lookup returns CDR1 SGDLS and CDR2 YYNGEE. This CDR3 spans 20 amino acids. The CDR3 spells CASSERGGWGGPLHKNEQFF. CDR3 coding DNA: TGTGCCAGCAGCGAGAGAGGGGGATGGGGGGGCCCCTTACACAAAAATGAGCAGTTCTTC.

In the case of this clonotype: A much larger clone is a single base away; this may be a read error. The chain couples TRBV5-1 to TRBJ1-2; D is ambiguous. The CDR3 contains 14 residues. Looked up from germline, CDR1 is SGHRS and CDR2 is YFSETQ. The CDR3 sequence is CASSLDRSAYGYIF. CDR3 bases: TGCGCCAGCAGCTTGGACCGGAGCGCCTATGGCTACATCTTC.

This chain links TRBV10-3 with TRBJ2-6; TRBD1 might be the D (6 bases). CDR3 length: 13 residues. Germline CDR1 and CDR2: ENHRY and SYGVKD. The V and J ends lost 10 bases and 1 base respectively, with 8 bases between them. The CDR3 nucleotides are TGTGCCACCAGGGGATCTGGGGCCAACGTCCTGACTTTC. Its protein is CATRGSGANVLTF.

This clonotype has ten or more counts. Here the CDR3 reads CASSPRVFANEKLFF. In DNA, the CDR3 is TGTGCCAGCTCACCACGTGTGTTTGCTAATGAAAAACTGTTTTTT. The chain couples TRBV18 to TRBJ1-4; D gene ambiguous. In germline, CDR1 is KGHSH, CDR2 LQKENI. This CDR3 comprises 15 residues. Trimming stripped 1 base from V and 3 bases from J, with 9 bases between.

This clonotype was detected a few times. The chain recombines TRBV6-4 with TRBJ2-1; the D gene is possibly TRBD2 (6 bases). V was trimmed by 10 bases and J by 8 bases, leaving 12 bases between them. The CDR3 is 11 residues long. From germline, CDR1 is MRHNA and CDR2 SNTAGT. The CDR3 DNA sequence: TGTGCCACCTCCAGGGAGGATGAGCAGTTCTTC. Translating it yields CATSREDEQFF.

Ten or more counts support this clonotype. CDR3 nucleotides: TGTGCCACCAGCAGAGATAACAGGGGGGACAATGAGCAGTTCTTC. This codes for CATSRDNRGDNEQFF. The chain couples TRBV15 to TRBJ2-1; 8 bases match TRBD1. This CDR3 is built from 15 residues. J lost 5 bases, V lost 0 bases, and 3 bases had no gene match. Germline CDR1 and CDR2: LNHNV and YYDKDF (reference sequence). Using reference TRBV15 and TRBJ2-1 for the parts outside the CDR3, the full variable domain is DAMVIQNPRYQVTQFGKPVTLSCSQTLNHNVMYWYQQKSSQAPKLLFHYYDKDFNNEADTPDNFQSRRPNTSFCFLDIRSPGLGDTAMYLCATSRDNRGDNEQFFGPGTRLTVL.

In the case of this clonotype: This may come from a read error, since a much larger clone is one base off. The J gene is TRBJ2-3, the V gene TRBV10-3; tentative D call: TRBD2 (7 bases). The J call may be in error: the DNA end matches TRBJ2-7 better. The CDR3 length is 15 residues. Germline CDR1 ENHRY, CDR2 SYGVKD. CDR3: CAISYSAGASYEQYF. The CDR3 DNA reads TGTGCCATCAGTTACTCGGCGGGGGCCTCCTACGAGCAGTACTTC.

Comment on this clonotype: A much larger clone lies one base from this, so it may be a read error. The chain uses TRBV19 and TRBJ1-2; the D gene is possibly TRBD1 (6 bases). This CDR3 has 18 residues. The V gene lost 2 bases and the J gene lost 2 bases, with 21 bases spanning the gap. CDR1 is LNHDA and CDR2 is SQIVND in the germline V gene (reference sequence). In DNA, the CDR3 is TGTGCCAGTAGTATAACTACCTCGGACAGAAGGAAGAACTATGGCTACACCTTC. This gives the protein CASSITTSDRRKNYGYTF.

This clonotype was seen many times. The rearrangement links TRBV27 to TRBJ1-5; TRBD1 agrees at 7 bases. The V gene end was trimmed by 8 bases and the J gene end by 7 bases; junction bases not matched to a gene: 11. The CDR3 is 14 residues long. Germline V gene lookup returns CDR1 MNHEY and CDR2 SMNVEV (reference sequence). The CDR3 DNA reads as TGTGCCAGCGGCCGGGGCCAGGGGGGACAGCCCCAGCATTTT. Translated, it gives CASGRGQGGQPQHF.

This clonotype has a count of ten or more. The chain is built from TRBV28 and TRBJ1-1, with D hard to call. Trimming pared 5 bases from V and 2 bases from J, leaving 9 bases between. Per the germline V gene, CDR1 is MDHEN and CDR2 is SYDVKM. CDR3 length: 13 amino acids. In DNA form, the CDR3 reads TGTGCCAGCAGTCAATCAAGCAACACTGAAGCTTTCTTT. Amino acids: CASSQSSNTEAFF.

DNA of the CDR3: TGCGCCAGCAACTTCGGGGACACTGGCTCACCCCTCCACTTT. Encoded protein: CASNFGDTGSPLHF. The gene calls are TRBV5-1 and TRBJ1-6; possibly TRBD1 for D (6 bases). Deletions cut 6 bases from V and 10 bases from J, with 17 bases between. Germline V lookup: CDR1 SGHRS, CDR2 YFSETQ. This CDR3 has 14 residues.

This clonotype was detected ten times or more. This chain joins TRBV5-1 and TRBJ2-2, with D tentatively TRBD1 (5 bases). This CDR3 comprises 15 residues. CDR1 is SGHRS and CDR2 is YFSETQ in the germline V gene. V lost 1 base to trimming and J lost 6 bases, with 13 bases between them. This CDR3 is CASSLTAGLSGELFF. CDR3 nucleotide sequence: TGCGCCAGCAGCTTGACGGCAGGGCTTTCCGGGGAGCTGTTTTTT.